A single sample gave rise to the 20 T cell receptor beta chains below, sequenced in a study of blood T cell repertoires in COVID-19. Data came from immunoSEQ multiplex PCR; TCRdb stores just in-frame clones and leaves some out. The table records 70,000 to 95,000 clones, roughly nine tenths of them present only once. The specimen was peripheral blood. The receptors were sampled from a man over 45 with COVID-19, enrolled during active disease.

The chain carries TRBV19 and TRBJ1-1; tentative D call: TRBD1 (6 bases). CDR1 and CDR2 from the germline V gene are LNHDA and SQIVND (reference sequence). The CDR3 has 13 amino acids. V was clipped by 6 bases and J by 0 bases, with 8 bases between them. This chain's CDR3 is CASRGTMNTEAFF. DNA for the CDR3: TGTGCCAGTAGAGGGACAATGAACACTGAAGCTTTCTTT.

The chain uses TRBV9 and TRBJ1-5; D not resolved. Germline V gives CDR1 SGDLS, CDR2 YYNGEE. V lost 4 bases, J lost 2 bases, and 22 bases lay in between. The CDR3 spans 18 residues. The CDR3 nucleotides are TGTGCCAGCAGCCAAAGTACCCCTGTCGGGATCGGCAATCAGCCCCAGCATTTT. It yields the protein CASSQSTPVGIGNQPQHF. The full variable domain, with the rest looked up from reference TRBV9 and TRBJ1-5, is DSGVTQTPKHLITATGQRVTLRCSPRSGDLSVYWYQQSLDQGLQFLIQYYNGEERAKGNILERFSAQQFPDLHSELNLSSLELGDSALYFCASSQSTPVGIGNQPQHFGDGTRLSIL.

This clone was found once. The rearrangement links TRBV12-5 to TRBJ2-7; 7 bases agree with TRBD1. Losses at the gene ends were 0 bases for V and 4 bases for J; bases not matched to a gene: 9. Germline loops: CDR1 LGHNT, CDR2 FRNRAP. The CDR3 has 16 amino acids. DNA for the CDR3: TGTGCTAGTGGTTTGGTAGGTGAAGGGGGCTCTTACGAGCAGTACTTC. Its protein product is CASGLVGEGGSYEQYF.

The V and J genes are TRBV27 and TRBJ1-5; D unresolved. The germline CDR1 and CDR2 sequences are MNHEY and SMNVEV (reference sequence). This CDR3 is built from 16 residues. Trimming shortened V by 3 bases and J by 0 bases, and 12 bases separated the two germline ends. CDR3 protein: CASSFGGQDSNQPQHF. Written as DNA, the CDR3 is TGTGCCAGCAGTTTTGGCGGGCAAGATAGCAATCAGCCCCAGCATTTT.

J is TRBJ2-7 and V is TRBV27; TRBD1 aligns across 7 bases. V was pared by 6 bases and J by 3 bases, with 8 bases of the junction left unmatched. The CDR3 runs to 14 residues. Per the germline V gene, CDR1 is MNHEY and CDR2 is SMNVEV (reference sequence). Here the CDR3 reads CASRRQGRDYEQYV. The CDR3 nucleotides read TGTGCCAGCAGACGACAGGGTAGGGACTACGAGCAGTACGTC.

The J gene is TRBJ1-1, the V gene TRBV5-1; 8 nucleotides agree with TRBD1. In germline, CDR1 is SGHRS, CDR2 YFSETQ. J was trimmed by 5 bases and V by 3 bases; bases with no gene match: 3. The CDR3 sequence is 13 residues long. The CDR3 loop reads CASSSQGGTEAFF. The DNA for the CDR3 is TGCGCCAGCAGCTCACAGGGGGGGACTGAAGCTTTCTTT.

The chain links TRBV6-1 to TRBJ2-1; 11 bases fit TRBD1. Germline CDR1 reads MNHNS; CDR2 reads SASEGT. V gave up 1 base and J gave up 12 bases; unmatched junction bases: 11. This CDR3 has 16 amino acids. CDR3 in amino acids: CASSEEGQGARGWQFF. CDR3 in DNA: TGTGCCAGCAGTGAAGAAGGACAGGGGGCAAGGGGATGGCAGTTCTTC.

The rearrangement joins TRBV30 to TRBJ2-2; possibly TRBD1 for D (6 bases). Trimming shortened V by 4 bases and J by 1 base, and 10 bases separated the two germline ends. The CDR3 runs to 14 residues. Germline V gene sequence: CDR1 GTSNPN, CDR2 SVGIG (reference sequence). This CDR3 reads CAWKGDRNTGELFF. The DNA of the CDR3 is TGTGCCTGGAAGGGGGACCGGAACACCGGGGAGCTGTTTTTT.

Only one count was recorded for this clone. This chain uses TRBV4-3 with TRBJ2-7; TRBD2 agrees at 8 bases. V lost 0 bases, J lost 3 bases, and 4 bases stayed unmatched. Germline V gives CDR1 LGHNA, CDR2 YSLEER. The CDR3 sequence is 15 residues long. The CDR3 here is CASSQDRGGSYEQYF. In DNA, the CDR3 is TGCGCCAGCAGCCAAGATCGGGGGGGGAGCTACGAGCAGTACTTC.

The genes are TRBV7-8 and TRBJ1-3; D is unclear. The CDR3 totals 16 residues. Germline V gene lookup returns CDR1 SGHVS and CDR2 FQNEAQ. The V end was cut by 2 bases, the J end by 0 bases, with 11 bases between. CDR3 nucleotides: TGTGCCAGCAGCTTATTTGAAGAGAGCTCTGGAAACACCATATATTTT. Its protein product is CASSLFEESSGNTIYF.

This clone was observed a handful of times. The CDR3 DNA sequence: TGTGCCAGCAGCCCGGGACTGCAGAACACTGAAGCTTTCTTT. Translating gives CASSPGLQNTEAFF. The chain couples TRBV9 to TRBJ1-1; perhaps TRBD1 as D (5 bases). Trimming removed 4 bases from V and 1 base from J, with 11 bases in between. The CDR3 has 14 residues. The germline V gene encodes CDR1 SGDLS and CDR2 YYNGEE. Full variable domain (missing parts from reference TRBV9 and TRBJ1-1): DSGVTQTPKHLITATGQRVTLRCSPRSGDLSVYWYQQSLDQGLQFLIQYYNGEERAKGNILERFSAQQFPDLHSELNLSSLELGDSALYFCASSPGLQNTEAFFGQGTRLTVV.

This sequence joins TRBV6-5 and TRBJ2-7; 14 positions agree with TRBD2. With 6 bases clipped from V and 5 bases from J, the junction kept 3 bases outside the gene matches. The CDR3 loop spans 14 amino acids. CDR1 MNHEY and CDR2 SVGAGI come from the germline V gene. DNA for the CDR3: TGTGCCAGCAGGAGACTAGCGGGAGGGGACGAGCAGTACTTC. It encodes CASRRLAGGDEQYF.

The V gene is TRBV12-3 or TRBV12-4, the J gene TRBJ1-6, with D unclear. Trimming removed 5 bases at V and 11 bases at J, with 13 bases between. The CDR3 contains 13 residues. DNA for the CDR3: TGTGCCAGCAGTAGGAGGCCCTTCGCACCCCTCCACTTT. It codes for CASSRRPFAPLHF.

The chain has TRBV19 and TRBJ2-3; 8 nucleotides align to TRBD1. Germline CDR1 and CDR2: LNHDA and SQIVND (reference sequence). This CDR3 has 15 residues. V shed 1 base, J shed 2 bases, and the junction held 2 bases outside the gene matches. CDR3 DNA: TGTGCCAGTAGTATAGCGGACAGGGACACAGATACGCAGTATTTT. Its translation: CASSIADRDTDTQYF.

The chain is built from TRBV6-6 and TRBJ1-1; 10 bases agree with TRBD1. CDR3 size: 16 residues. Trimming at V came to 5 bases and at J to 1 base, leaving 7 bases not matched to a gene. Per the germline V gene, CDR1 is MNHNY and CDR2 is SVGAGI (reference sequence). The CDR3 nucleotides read TGTGCCAGCAGTCAGGGGACAGGGGTTGCGAACACTGAAGCTTTCTTT. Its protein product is CASSQGTGVANTEAFF.

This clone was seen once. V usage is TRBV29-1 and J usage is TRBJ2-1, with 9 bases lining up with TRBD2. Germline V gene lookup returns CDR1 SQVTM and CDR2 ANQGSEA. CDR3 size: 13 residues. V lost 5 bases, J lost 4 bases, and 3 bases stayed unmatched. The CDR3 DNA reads TGCAGCGTTTCGACTAGCGGATACAATGAGCAGTTCTTC. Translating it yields CSVSTSGYNEQFF.

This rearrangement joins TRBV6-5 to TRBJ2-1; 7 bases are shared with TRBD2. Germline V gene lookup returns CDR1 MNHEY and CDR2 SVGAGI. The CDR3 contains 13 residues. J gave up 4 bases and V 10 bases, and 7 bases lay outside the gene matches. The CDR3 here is CATLRGEYNEQFF. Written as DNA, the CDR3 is TGTGCCACCCTCCGGGGGGAGTACAATGAGCAGTTCTTC.

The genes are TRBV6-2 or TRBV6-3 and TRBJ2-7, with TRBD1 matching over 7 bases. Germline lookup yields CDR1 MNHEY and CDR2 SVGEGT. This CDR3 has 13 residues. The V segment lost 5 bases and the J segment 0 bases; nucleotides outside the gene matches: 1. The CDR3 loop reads CASSHRGSYEQYV. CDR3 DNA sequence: TGTGCCAGCAGTCACAGGGGCTCCTACGAGCAGTACGTC.

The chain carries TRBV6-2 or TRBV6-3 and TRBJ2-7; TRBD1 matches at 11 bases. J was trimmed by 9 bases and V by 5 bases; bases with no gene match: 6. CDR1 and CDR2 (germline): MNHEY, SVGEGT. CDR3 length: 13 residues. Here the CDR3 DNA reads TGTGCCAGCAGTAAGGGACAGGGGGGCGCGCAGTACGTC. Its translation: CASSKGQGGAQYV.

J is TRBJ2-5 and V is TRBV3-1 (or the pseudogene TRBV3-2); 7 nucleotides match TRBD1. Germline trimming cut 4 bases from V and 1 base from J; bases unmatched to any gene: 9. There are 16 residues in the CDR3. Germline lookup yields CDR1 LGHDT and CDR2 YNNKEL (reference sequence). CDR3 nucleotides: TGTGCCAGCAGCCTTGGGGACAGATATACCCAAGAGACCCAGTACTTC. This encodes CASSLGDRYTQETQYF.